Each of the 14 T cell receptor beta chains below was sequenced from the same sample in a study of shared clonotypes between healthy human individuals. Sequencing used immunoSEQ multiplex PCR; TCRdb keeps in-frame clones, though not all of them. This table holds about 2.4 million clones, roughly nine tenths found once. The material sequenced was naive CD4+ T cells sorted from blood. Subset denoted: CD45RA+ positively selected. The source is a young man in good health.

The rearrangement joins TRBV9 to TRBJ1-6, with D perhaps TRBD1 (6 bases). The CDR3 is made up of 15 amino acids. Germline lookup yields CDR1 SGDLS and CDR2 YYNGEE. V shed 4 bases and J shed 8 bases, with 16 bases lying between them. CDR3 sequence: CASSPAWGAYSPLHF. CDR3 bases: TGTGCCAGCAGCCCTGCCTGGGGGGCGTATTCACCCCTCCACTTT.

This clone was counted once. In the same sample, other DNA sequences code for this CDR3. CDR3 amino acids: CASSYGGAGANVLTF. The DNA of the CDR3 is TGTGCCAGCAGTTACGGAGGGGCTGGGGCCAACGTCCTGACTTTC. The gene calls are TRBV6-5 and TRBJ2-6, with a weak D call TRBD2 (6 bases). V shed 2 bases and J shed 2 bases, with 7 bases lying between them. The CDR3 covers 15 residues. The germline CDR1 and CDR2 sequences are MNHEY and SVGAGI.

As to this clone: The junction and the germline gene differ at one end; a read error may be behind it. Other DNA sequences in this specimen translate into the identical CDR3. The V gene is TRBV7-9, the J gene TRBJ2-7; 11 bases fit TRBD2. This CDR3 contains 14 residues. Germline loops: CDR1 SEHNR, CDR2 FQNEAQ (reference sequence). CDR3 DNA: TGTGCCAGCAGCCTAGCGGGAGGAAACTACGAGCAGTACTTC. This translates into CASSLAGGNYEQYF.

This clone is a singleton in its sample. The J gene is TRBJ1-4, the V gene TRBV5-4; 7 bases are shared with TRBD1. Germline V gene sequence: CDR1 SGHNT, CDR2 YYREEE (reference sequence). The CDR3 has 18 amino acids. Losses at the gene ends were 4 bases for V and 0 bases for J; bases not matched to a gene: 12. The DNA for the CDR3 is TGTGCCAGCAGCACGCGGACAGGAGGATATGCAACTAATGAAAAACTGTTTTTT. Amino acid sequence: CASSTRTGGYATNEKLFF.

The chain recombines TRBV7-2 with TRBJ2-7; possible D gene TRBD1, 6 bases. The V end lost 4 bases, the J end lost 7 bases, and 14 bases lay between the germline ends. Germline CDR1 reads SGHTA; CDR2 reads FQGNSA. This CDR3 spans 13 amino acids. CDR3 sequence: CASSSRRDKEQYF. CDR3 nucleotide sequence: TGTGCCAGCAGCTCAAGACGGGACAAAGAGCAGTACTTC.

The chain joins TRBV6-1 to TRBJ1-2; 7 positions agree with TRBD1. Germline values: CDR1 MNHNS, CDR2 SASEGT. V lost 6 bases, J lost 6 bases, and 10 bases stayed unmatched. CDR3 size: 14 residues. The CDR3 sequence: CASREPGTEHGYTF. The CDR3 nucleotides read TGTGCCAGCAGGGAGCCCGGGACAGAACATGGCTACACCTTC.

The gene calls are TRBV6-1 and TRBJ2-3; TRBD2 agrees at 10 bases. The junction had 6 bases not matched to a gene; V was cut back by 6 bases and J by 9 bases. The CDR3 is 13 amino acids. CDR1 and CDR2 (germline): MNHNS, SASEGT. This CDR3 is CASRASGGETQYF. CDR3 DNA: TGTGCCAGCAGGGCTAGCGGGGGAGAGACGCAGTATTTT.

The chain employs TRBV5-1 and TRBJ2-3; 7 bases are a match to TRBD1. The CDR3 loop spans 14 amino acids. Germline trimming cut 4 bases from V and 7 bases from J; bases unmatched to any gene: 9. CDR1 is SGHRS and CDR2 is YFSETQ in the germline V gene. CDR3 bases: TGCGCCAGCAGCCCTGGACAGGATCGCAATACGCAGTATTTT. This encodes CASSPGQDRNTQYF.

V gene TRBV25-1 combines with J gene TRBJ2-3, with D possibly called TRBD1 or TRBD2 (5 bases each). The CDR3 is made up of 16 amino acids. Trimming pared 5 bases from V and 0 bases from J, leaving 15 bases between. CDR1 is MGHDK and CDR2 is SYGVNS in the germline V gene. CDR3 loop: CASSKVSGASTDTQYF. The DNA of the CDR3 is TGTGCCAGCAGTAAGGTATCCGGGGCAAGCACAGATACGCAGTATTTT. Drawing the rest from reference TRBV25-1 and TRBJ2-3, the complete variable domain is EADIYQTPRYLVIGTGKKITLECSQTMGHDKMYWYQQDPGMELHLIHYSYGVNSTEKGDLSSESTVSRIRTEHFPLTLESARPSHTSQYLCASSKVSGASTDTQYFGPGTRLTVL.

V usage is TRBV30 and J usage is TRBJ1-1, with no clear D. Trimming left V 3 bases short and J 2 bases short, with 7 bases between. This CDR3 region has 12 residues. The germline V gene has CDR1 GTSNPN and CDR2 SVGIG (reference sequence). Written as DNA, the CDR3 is TGTGCCTGGAGGGCGGACAACACTGAAGCTTTCTTT. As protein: CAWRADNTEAFF. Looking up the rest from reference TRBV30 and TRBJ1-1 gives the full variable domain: SQTIHQWPATLVQPVGSPLSLECTVEGTSNPNLYWYRQAAGRGLQLLFYSVGIGQISSEVPQNLSASRPQDRQFILSSKKLLLSDSGFYLCAWRADNTEAFFGQGTRLTVV.

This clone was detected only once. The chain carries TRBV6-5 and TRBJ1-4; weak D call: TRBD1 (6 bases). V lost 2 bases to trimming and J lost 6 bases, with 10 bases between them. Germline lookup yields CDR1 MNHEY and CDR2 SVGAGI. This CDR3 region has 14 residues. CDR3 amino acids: CASSYGGNHEKLFF. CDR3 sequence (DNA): TGTGCCAGCAGTTACGGGGGCAACCATGAAAAACTGTTTTTT.

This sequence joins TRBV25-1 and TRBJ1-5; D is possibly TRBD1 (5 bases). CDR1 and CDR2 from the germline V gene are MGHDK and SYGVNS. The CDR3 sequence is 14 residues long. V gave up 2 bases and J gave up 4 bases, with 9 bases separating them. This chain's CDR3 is CASSEGRGNQPQHF. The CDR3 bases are TGTGCCAGCAGTGAAGGTAGGGGAAATCAGCCCCAGCATTTT.

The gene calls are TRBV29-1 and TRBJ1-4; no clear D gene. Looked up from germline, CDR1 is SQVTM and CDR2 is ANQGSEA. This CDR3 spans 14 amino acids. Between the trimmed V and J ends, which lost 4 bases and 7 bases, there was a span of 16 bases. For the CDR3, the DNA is TGCAGCGTTGTGCCCGGGAACTCTCCTGAAAAACTGTTTTTT. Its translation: CSVVPGNSPEKLFF.

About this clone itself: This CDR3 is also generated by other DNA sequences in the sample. CDR3: CASSLTGTGGEQYF. CDR3 DNA: TGTGCCAGCAGCCTTACCGGGACAGGGGGCGAGCAGTACTTC. V usage is TRBV7-9 and J usage is TRBJ2-7; the match to TRBD1 covers 11 bases. With V trimmed by 5 bases and J by 6 bases, 6 bases remained unmatched. The germline V gene has CDR1 SEHNR and CDR2 FQNEAQ (reference sequence). The CDR3 totals 14 residues.